The following is a T cell receptor (beta chain) sequence with its context. This entry is derived from a study of blood T cell repertoires in COVID-19. Across the study: The cDNA or gDNA used as material had been derived from T cells, B-cell-depleted T cells, or PBMCs.

In the authors' methods: Estimated nucleated cell counts came from reference gene primer amplification. The data were produced by immunoSEQ multiplex PCR, yet TCRdb's version contains in-frame clones alone and is incomplete. V, J and clone size are taken as reported in that table, and D and trimming were inferred from the DNA itself. The data show over 200,000 clones, with approximately 84% seen just once and about 8.3% held by the top ten. The germline V gene encodes CDR1 MNHNY and CDR2 SVGAGI (reference sequence). The CDR3 is made up of 13 amino acids. With V trimmed by 8 bases and J by 5 bases, 5 bases remained unmatched.

Sequenced material: peripheral blood. The TCR originated in a woman older than 75 with COVID-19, enrolled during active disease. The V gene is TRBV6-6, the J gene TRBJ1-5; 8 bases fit TRBD1. CDR3 in DNA: TGTGCCAGCGACAGGGGACAGGATCAGCCCCAGCATTTT. Its protein is CASDRGQDQPQHF.